This is a list of T cell receptor beta chains from one sample in a study of follicular helper T cells after annual influenza vaccination. Using immunoSEQ multiplex PCR, the repertoire was profiled, and TCRdb retains in-frame clones only, with some absent. The sample gives some 3,000 clones, 80% to 90% of which show up once; under 1.3% is in the top ten. This specimen consisted of CXCR5+ CD38- circulating T follicular helper cells from blood, obtained 7 days after influenza vaccination. These receptors all stem from an adult who received the influenza vaccine. CDR3s include the opening cysteine and the closing phenylalanine or tryptophan. D genes are given only for firm matches. Size values are once, few and many counts, or a class for expanded clones, and some rows have none.

J gene	D gene	V gene	clone size	CDR3 DNA	CDR3 protein
TRBJ2-5	TRBD1	TRBV9	NA	TGTGCCAGCAGCGTTGCGACAGGGGCCCTCCAAGAGACCCAGTACTTC	CASSVATGALQETQYF
TRBJ2-5	NA	TRBV13	NA	TGTGCCAGCAGCTTAGGTGGCCAAGAGACCCAGTACTTC	CASSLGGQETQYF
TRBJ2-3	NA	TRBV29-1	NA	TGCAGCGTCGGCAGGGCCACAGATACGCAGTATTTT	CSVGRATDTQYF
TRBJ2-5	NA	TRBV29-1	NA	TGCAGCGTTGGGAACAGGCGAGAGACCCAGTACTTC	CSVGNRRETQYF
TRBJ2-5	NA	TRBV5-6	NA	TGTGCCAGCAGCTTGGTTGGGGAGACCCAGTACTTC	CASSLVGETQYF
TRBJ2-3	NA	TRBV5-1	NA	TGCGCCAGCAGCTTATACGGGGGCCCTAGCACAGATACGCAGTATTTT	CASSLYGGPSTDTQYF
TRBJ1-3	NA	TRBV7-2	few	TGTGCCAGCAGCCCCAAGGCAGGAAACACCATATATTTT	CASSPKAGNTIYF
TRBJ1-1	TRBD1	TRBV5-6	NA	TGTGCCAGCAGCTCCGGACAGGGGTATTGGAACACTGAAGCTTTCTTT	CASSSGQGYWNTEAFF
TRBJ1-1	NA	TRBV2	NA	TGTGCCATCCTGGGCGGGGGATTAACTGAAGCTTTCTTT	CAILGGGLTEAFF
TRBJ2-7	TRBD1	TRBV4-2	NA	TGTGCCAGCAGCCAGGAGACCGGGACAGGGGGCTCCGAGCAGTACTTC	CASSQETGTGGSEQYF
TRBJ2-7	NA	TRBV5-1	NA	TGCGCCAGCAGGGTGTCCGACAGCAGGCCCGAGCAGTACTTC	CASRVSDSRPEQYF
TRBJ1-5	NA	TRBV7-9	once	TGTGCCAGCAGCACACTTAATAGCAATCAGCCCCAGCATTTT	CASSTLNSNQPQHF